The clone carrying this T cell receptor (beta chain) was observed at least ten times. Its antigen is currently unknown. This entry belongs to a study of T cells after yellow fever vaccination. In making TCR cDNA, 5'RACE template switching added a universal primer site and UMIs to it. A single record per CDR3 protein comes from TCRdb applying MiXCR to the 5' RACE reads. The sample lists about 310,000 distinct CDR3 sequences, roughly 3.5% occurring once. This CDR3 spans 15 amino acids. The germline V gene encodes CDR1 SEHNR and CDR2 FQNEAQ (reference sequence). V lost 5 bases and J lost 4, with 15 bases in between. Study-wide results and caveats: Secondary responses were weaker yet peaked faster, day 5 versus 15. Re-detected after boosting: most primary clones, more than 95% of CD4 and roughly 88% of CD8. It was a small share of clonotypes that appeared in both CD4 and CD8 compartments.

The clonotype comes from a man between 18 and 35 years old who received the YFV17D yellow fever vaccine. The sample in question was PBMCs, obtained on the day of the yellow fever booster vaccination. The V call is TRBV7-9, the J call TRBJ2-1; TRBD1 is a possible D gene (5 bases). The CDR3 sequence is CASSLGQGQYNEQFF. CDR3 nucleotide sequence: TGTGCCAGCAGCCTAGGACAAGGGCAGTACAATGAGCAGTTCTTC.